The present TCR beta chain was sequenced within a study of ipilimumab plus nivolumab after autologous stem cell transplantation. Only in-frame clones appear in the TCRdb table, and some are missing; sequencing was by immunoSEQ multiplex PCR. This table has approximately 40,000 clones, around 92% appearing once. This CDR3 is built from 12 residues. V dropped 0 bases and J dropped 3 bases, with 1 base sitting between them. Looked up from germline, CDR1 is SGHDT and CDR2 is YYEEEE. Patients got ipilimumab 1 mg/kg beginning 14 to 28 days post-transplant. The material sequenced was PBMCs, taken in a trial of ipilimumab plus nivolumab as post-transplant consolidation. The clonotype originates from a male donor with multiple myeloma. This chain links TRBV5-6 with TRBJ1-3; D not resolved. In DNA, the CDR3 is TGTGCCAGCAGCTTGGTTGGAAACACCATATATTTT. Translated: CASSLVGNTIYF.